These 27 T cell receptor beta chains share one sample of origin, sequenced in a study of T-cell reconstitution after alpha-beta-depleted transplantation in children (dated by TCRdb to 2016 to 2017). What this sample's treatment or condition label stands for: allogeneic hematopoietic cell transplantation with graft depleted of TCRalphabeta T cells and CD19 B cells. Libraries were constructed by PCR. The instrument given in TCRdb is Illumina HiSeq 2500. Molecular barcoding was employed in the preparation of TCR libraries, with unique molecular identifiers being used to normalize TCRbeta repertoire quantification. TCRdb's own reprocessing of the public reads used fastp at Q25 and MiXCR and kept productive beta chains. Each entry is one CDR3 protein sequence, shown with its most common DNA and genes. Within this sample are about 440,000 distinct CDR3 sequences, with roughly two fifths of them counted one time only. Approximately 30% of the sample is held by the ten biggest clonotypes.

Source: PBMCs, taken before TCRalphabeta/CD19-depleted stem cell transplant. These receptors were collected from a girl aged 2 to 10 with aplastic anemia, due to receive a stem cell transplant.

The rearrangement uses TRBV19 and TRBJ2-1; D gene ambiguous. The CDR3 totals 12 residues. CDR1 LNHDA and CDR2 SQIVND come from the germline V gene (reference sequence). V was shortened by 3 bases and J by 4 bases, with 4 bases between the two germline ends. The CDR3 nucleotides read TGTGCCAGTAGTATCGTATACAATGAGCAGTTCTTC. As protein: CASSIVYNEQFF.

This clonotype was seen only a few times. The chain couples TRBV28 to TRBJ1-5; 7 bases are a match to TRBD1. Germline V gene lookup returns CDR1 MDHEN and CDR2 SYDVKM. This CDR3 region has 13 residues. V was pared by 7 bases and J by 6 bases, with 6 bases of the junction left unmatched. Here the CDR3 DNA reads TGTGCCAGCAACCAGGAGGGGGCTCAGCCCCAGCATTTT. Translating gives CASNQEGAQPQHF.

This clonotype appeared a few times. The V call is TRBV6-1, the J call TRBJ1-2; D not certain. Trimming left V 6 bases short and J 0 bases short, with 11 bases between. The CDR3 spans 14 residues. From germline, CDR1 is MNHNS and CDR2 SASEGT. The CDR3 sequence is CASSPWAANYGYTF. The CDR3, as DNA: TGTGCCAGCAGCCCCTGGGCAGCTAACTATGGCTACACCTTC.

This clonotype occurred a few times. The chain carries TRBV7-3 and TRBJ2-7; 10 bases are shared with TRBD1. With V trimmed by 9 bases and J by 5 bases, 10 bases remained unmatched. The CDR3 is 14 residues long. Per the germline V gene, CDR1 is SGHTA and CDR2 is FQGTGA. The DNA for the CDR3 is TGTGCCAGTGCGTCGGGACAGGGGATGGACGAGCAGTACTTC. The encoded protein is CASASGQGMDEQYF. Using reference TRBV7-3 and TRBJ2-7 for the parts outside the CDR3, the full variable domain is GAGVSQTPSNKVTEKGKYVELRCDPISGHTALYWYRQSLGQGPEFLIYFQGTGAADDSGLPNDRFFAVRPEGSVSTLKIQRTERGDSAVYLCASASGQGMDEQYFGPGTRLTVT.

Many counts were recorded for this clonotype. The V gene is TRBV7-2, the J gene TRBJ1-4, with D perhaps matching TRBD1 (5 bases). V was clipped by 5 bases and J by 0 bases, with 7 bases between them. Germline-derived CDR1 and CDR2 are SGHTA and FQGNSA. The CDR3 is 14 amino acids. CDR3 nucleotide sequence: TGTGCCAGCAGCGGGGGGGCAACTAATGAAAAACTGTTTTTT. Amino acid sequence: CASSGGATNEKLFF.

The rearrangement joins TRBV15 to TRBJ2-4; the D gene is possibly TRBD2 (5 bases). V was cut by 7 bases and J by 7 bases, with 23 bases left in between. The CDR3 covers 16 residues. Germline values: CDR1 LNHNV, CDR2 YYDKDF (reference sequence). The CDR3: CATTSGGPPVGNIQYF. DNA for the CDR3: TGTGCCACCACCTCCGGAGGTCCCCCAGTGGGGAACATTCAGTACTTC.

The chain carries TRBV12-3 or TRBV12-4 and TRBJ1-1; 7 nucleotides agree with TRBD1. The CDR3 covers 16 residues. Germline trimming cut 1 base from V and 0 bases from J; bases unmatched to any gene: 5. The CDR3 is CASSLESGQLNTEAFF. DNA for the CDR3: TGTGCCAGCAGTTTAGAATCGGGACAGTTGAACACTGAAGCTTTCTTT.

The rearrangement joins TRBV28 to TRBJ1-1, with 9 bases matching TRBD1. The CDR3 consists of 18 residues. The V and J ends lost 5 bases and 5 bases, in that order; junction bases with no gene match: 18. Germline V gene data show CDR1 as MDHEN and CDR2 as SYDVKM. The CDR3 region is CASSDGRTGVRRRTEAFF. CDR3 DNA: TGTGCCAGCAGTGACGGGCGGACAGGGGTTCGTCGGAGGACTGAAGCTTTCTTT.

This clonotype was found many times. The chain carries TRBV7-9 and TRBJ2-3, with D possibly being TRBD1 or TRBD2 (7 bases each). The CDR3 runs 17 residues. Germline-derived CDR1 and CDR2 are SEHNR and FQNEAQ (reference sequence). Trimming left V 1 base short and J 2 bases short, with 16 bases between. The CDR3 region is CASSLGRSGGATDTQYF. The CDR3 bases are TGTGCCAGCAGCTTAGGTCGCTCAGGGGGGGCCACAGATACGCAGTATTTT. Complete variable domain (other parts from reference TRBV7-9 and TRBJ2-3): DTGVSQNPRHKITKRGQNVTFRCDPISEHNRLYWYRQTLGQGPEFLTYFQNEAQLEKSRLLSDRFSAERPKGSFSTLEIQRTEQGDSAMYLCASSLGRSGGATDTQYFGPGTRLTVL.

The chain's CDR3 is CSVTRGYEQYF. Here the CDR3 DNA reads TGCAGCGTTACCAGAGGCTACGAGCAGTACTTC. The rearrangement links TRBV29-1 to TRBJ2-7; D ambiguous. Germline V gene lookup returns CDR1 SQVTM and CDR2 ANQGSEA. CDR3 length: 11 amino acids. The V and J ends lost 5 bases and 3 bases respectively, with 8 bases between them.

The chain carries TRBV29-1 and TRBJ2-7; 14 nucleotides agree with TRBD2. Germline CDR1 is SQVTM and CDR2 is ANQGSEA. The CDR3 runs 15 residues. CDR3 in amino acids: CRVTGTSGSINEQYF. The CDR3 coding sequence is TGCAGGGTCACCGGGACTAGCGGGAGTATCAACGAGCAGTACTTC.

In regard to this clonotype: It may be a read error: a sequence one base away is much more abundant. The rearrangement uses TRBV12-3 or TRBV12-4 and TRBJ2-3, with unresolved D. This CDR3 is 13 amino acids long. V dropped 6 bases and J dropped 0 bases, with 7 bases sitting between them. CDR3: CASRRTSTDTQYF. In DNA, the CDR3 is TGTGCCAGCAGACGTACTAGCACAGATACGCAGTATTTT.

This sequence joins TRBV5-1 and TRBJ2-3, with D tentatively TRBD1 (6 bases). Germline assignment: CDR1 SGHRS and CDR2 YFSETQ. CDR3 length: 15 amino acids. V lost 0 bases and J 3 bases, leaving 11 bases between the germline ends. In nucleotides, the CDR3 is TGCGCCAGCAGCTTGGGGAGCAGGGGAACAGATACGCAGTATTTT. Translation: CASSLGSRGTDTQYF.

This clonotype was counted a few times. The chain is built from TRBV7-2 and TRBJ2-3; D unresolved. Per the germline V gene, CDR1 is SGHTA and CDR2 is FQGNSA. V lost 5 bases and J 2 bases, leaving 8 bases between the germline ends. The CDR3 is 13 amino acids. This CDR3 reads CASSIRPTDTQYF. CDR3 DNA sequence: TGTGCCAGCAGCATTAGGCCCACAGATACGCAGTATTTT. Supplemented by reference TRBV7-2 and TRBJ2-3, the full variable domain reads GAGVSQSPSNKVTEKGKDVELRCDPISGHTALYWYRQSLGQGLEFLIYFQGNSAPDKSGLPSDRFSAERTGGSVSTLTIQRTQQEDSAVYLCASSIRPTDTQYFGPGTRLTVL.

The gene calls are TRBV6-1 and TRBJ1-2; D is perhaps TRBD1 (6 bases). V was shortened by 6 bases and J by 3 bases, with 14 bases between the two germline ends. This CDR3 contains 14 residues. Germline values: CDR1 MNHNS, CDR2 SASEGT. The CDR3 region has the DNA TGTGCCAGCAGGAAGACAGGTAGCTACTATGGCTACACCTTC. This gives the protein CASRKTGSYYGYTF.

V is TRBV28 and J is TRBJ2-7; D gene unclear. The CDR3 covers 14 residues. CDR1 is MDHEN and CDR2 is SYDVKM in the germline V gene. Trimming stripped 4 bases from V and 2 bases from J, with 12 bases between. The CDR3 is CASSYPDITYEQYF. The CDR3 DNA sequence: TGTGCCAGCAGTTACCCAGACATTACCTACGAGCAGTACTTC.

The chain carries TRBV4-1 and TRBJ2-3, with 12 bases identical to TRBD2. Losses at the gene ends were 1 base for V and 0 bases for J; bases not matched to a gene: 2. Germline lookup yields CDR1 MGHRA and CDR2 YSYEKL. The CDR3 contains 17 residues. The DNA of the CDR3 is TGCGCCAGCAGCCAAGTCGGACTAGCGGGGAGCACAGATACGCAGTATTTT. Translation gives CASSQVGLAGSTDTQYF.

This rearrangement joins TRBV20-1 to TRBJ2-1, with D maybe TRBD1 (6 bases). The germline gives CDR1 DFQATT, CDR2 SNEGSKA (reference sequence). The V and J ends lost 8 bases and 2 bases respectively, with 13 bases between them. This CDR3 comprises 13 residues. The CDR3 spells CSLNRAPYNEQFF. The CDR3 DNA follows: TGCAGTCTGAACAGGGCCCCCTACAATGAGCAGTTCTTC.

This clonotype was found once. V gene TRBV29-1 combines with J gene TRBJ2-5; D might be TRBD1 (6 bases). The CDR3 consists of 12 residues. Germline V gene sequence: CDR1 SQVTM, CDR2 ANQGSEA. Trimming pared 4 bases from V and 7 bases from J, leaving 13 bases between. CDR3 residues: CSVGGQSATQYF. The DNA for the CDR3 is TGCAGCGTTGGGGGGCAGTCGGCGACCCAGTACTTC.

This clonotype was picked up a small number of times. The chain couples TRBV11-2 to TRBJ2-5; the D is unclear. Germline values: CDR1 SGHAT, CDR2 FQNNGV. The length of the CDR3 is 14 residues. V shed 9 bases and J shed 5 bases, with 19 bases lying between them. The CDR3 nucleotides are TGTGCCAGTGGGTCTGGAGCGCTAGGGGAGACCCAGTACTTC. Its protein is CASGSGALGETQYF.

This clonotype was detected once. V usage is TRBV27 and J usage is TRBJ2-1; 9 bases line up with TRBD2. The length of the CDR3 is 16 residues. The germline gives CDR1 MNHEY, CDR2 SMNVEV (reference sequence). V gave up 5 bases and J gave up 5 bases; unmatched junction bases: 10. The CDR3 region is CASSPDGAGGDNEQFF. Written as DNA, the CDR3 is TGTGCCAGCAGTCCGGATGGAGCGGGAGGTGACAATGAGCAGTTCTTC.

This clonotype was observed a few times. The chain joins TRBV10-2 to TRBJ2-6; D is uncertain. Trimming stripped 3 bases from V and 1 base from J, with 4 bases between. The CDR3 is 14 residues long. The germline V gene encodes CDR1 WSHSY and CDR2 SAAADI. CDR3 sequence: CASSDRSGANVLTF. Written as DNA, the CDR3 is TGCGCCAGCAGTGACAGGTCTGGGGCCAACGTCCTGACTTTC.

The CDR3 nucleotides read TGTGCCAGCAGTTTAAACAGGGAGCAGTTCTTC. It codes for CASSLNREQFF. The chain employs TRBV12-3 or TRBV12-4 and TRBJ2-1, with D perhaps matching TRBD1 (5 bases). The CDR3 is 11 residues long. Trimming stripped 2 bases from V and 10 bases from J, with 6 bases between.

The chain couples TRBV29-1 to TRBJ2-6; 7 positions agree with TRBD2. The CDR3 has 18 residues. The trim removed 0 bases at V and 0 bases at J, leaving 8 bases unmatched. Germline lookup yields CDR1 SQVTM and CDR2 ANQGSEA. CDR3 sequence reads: CSVEDWPGGSSGANVLTF. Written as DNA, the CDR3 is TGCAGCGTTGAAGATTGGCCCGGGGGGAGCTCTGGGGCCAACGTCCTGACTTTC.

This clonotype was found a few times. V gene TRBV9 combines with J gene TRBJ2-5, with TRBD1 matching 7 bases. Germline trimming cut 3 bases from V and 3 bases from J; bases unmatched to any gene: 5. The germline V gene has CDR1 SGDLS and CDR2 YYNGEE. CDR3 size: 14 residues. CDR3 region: CASSETTGKETQYF. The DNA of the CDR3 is TGTGCCAGCAGCGAGACGACAGGGAAAGAGACCCAGTACTTC.

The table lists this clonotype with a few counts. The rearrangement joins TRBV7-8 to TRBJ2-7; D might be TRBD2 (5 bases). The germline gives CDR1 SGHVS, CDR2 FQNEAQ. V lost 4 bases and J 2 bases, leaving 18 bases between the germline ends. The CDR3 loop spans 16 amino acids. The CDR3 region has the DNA TGTGCCAGCAGCTGGTTAGGAGGAGGAAGCGCCTACGAGCAGTACTTC. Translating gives CASSWLGGGSAYEQYF.

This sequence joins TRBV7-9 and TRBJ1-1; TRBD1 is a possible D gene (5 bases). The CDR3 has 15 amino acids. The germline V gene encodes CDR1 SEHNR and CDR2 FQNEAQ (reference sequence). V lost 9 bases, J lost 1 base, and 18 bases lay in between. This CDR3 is CASGRGSRENTEAFF. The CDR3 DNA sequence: TGTGCCAGTGGACGGGGGAGCCGGGAGAACACTGAAGCTTTCTTT.